Listed here are 7 T cell receptor beta chains from one sample, sequenced in a study of cytomegalovirus exposure and HLA in healthy donors. Assay used: immunoSEQ multiplex PCR; TCRdb lists only in-frame clones, some missing. The table has about 200,000 clones, roughly 88% seen once. The source material was PBMCs. The receptors come from a woman aged 18-29 years in good health and CMV-seronegative.

The CDR3 DNA reads as TGTGCCAGTAGTAGCGGACAGATTTTTAGCAATCAGCCCCAGCATTTT. Its translation: CASSSGQIFSNQPQHF. The V call is TRBV19, the J call TRBJ1-5; weak D call: TRBD1 (6 bases). CDR1 is LNHDA and CDR2 is SQIVND in the germline V gene (reference sequence). The CDR3 extends over 16 amino acids. The germline V and J ends were trimmed by 4 bases and 0 bases, with 13 bases remaining between them.

This clone was picked up one time. The chain links TRBV30 to TRBJ2-1, with 7 bases that match TRBD1. Per germline, CDR1 GTSNPN and CDR2 SVGIG (reference sequence). CDR3 length: 16 amino acids. V was pared by 4 bases and J by 4 bases, with 13 bases of the junction left unmatched. The CDR3 region is CAWNPRAGGTYNEQFF. In DNA, the CDR3 is TGTGCCTGGAATCCCCGGGCAGGGGGAACTTACAATGAGCAGTTCTTC.

This chain links TRBV6-1 with TRBJ1-2, with a possible D match to TRBD1 (6 bases). CDR1 is MNHNS, CDR2 SASEGT, per germline. This CDR3 comprises 15 residues. The ends were cut back, 1 base at V and 8 bases at J, with 17 bases in the middle. For the CDR3, the DNA is TGTGCCAGCAGTGAAGGTAGCCTTACAGGGACCGGCTACACCTTC. Its translation: CASSEGSLTGTGYTF.

The chain has TRBV5-1 and TRBJ2-2; D might be TRBD1 (6 bases). The CDR3 is made up of 16 amino acids. V shed 0 bases and J shed 5 bases, with 14 bases lying between them. Germline V gives CDR1 SGHRS, CDR2 YFSETQ. The CDR3 sequence is CASSLVGTKVTGELFF. The CDR3 DNA sequence: TGCGCCAGCAGCTTGGTTGGGACAAAGGTAACCGGGGAGCTGTTTTTT. The entire variable domain, with the rest obtained from reference TRBV5-1 and TRBJ2-2, is as follows: KAGVTQTPRYLIKTRGQQVTLSCSPISGHRSVSWYQQTPGQGLQFLFEYFSETQRNKGNFPGRFSGRQFSNSRSEMNVSTLELGDSALYLCASSLVGTKVTGELFFGEGSRLTVL.

As regards this clone: One base away lies a much larger clone, so this may be a sequencing read error. Distinct nucleotide sequences in the sample also encode this CDR3. The J gene is TRBJ2-3, the V gene TRBV6-1, with 14 bases fitting TRBD2. J lost 4 bases, V lost 4 bases, and 1 base had no gene match. From germline, CDR1 is MNHNS and CDR2 SASEGT. The CDR3 sequence is 15 residues long. CDR3 loop: CASSGLAGGPDTQYF. CDR3 coding DNA: TGTGCCAGCAGTGGACTAGCGGGAGGGCCAGATACGCAGTATTTT.

The chain is built from TRBV14 and TRBJ2-2; D not resolved. V lost 4 bases, J lost 3 bases, and 15 bases lay in between. This CDR3 has 16 amino acids. CDR1 is SGHDN, CDR2 FVKESK, per germline. The CDR3 region has the DNA TGTGCCAGCAGCCCTCGACTGGGTTTAGACACCGGGGAGCTGTTTTTT. It encodes CASSPRLGLDTGELFF. Full variable domain (missing parts from reference TRBV14 and TRBJ2-2): EAGVTQFPSHSVIEKGQTVTLRCDPISGHDNLYWYRRVMGKEIKFLLHFVKESKQDESGMPNNRFLAERTGGTYSTLKVQPAELEDSGVYFCASSPRLGLDTGELFFGEGSRLTVL.

Worth noting for this clone: The junction differs from germline at one of its ends, possibly a read error. This chain joins TRBV14 and TRBJ1-2; maybe TRBD1 (6 bases). CDR1 is SGHDN, CDR2 FVKESK, per germline. The CDR3 consists of 15 residues. Here the CDR3 reads CASSQVWGLQGVTYF. CDR3 in DNA: TGTGCCAGCAGCCAAGTTTGGGGGCTACAGGGCGTGACGTACTTC.